This TCR beta chain derives from a study of early T cells in non-severe SARS-CoV-2 infection. Broader study findings: Matching against VDJdb likely underestimated virus-specific expansions, favoring anti-spike CD8.

This clonotype was counted many times. Its matching antigen is unknown. TCRdb passed the 5' RACE reads through MiXCR, listing each CDR3 protein once. The table has around 30,000 distinct CDR3 sequences, 3.5% to 5% seen once; the top ten hold around 4.8%. The CDR3 loop spans 14 amino acids. J gave up 1 base and V 4 bases, and 0 bases lay outside the gene matches. The V gene's germline CDR1 is ENHRY and CDR2 SYGVKD. The chain combines TRBV10-3 with TRBJ2-7; 11 nucleotides agree with TRBD2. The clonotype was recovered from an adult who was a healthcare worker with PCR-confirmed SARS-CoV-2 infection or an uninfected control (not recorded which). The sample comprised whole blood. This CDR3 reads CAISGTSGSYEQYF. In nucleotides, the CDR3 is TGTGCCATCAGTGGGACTAGCGGGTCCTACGAGCAGTACTTC.